The clone carrying this T cell receptor beta chain was seen once. Its antigen is currently unknown. This sample is part of a study of OX40 agonist ivuxolimab in advanced cancers. Study-wide findings and caveats: Fewer expanded clones were found on average in CD4+ than in CD8+ T cells. Expansion of clones was among the lowest in partial responders at 0.1-3.0 mg/kg. Dosing at 0.1 to 3.0 mg/kg was accompanied by clonal expansion of CD4+ and CD8+ blood T cells by week 6.

Autoimmune disease history or systemic immunosuppression excluded patients. Per the germline V gene, CDR1 is SGHRS and CDR2 is YFSETQ. Between the trimmed V and J ends, which lost 0 bases and 4 bases, there was a span of 10 bases. The CDR3 contains 15 residues. Sequenced by immunoSEQ multiplex PCR; TCRdb stores in-frame clones only, minus some. The data show around 88,000 clones, about 92% seen once. This TCR was sampled from an adult with an advanced solid tumor such as melanoma, head and neck, liver or kidney cancer. The sample here was CD4+ or CD8+ T cells sorted from blood, taken in a trial of the OX40 agonist ivuxolimab. This rearrangement joins TRBV5-1 to TRBJ2-2; unclear D gene. Here the CDR3 DNA reads TGCGCCAGCAGCTTGGTCGGTGGTGTCACCGGGGAGCTGTTTTTT. This sequence encodes CASSLVGGVTGELFF.